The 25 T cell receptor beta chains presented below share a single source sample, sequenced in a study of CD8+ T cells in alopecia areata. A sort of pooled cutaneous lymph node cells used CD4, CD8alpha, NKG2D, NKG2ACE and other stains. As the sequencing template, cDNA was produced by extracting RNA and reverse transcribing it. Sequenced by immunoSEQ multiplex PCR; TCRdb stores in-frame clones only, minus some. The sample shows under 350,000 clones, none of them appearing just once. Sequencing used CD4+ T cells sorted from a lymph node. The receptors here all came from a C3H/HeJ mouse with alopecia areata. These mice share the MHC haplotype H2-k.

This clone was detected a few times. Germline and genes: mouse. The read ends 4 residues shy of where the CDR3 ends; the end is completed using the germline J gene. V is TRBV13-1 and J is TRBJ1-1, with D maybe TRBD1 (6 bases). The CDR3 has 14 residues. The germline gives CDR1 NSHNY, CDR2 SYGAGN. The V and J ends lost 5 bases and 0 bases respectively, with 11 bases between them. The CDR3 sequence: CASRPGTPNTEVFF. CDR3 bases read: TGTGCCAGCAGACCCGGGACACCAAACACA.

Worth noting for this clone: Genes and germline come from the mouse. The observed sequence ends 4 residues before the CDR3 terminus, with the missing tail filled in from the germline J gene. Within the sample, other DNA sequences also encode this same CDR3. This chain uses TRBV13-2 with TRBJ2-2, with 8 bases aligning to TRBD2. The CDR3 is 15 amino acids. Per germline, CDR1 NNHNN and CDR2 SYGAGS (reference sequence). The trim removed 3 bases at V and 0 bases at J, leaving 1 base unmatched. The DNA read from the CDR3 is TGTGCCAGCGGTGTTGGGGGGGCAAACACCGGG. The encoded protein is CASGVGGANTG. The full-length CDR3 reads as CASGVGGANTGQLYF.

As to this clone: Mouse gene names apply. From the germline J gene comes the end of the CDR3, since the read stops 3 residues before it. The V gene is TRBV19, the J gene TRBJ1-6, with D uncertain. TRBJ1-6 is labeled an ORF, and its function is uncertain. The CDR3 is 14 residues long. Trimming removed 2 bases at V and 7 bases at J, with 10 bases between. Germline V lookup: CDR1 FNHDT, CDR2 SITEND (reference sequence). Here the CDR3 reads CASSIIGWNSPLYF. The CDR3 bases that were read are TGTGCCAGCAGTATCATAGGGTGGAATTCGCCC.

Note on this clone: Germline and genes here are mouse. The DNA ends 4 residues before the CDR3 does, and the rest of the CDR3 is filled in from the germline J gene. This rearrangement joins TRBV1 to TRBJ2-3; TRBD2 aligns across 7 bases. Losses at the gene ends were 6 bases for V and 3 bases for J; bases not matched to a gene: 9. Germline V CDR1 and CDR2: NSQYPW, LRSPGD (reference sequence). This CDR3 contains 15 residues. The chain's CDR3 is CTCRDLGGGAETLYF. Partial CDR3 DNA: TGCACCTGCAGAGATTTGGGGGGAGGAGCAGAA.

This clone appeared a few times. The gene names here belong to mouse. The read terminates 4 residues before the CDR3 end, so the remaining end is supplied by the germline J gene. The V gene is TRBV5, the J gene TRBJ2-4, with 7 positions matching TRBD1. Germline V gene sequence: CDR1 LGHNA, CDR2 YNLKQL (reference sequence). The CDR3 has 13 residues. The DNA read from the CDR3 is TGTGCCAGCAGGGTCCGGGACAGAAAC. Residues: CASRVRDRN. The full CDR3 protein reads CASRVRDRNTLYF.

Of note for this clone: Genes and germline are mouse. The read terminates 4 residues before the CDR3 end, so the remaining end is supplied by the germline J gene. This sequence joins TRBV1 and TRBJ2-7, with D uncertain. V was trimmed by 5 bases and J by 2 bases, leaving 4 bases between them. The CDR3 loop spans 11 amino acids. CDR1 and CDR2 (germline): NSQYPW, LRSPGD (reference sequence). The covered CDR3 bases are TGCACCTGCAGTCTGGCCTAT. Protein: CTCSLAY. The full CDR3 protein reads CTCSLAYEQYF.

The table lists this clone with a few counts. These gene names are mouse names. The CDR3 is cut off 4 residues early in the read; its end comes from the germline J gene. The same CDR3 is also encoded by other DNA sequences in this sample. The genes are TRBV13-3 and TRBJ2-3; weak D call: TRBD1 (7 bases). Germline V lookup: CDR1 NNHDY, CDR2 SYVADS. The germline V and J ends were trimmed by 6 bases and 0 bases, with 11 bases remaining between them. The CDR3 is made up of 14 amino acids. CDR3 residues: CASTSGGSAETLYF. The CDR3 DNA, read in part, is TGTGCCAGCACCTCAGGGGGGAGTGCAGAA.

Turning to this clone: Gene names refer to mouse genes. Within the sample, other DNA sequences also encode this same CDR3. CDR3 protein: CTCSARDRYEQYF. The CDR3 DNA, read in part, is TGCACCTGCAGTGCTCGGGACAGATAT. This sequence joins TRBV1 and TRBJ2-7, with 7 positions matching TRBD1. The missing CDR3 end, 4 residues past where the read stops, is filled in from the germline J gene. Germline lookup yields CDR1 NSQYPW and CDR2 LRSPGD (reference sequence). The CDR3 loop spans 13 amino acids.

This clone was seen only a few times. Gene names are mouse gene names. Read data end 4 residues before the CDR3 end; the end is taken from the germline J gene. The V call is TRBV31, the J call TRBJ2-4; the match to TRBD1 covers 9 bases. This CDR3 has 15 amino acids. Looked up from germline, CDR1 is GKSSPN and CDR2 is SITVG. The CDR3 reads CAWSTHRDRANTLYF. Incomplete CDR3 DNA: TGTGCCTGGAGTACTCACCGGGACAGGGCGAAC.

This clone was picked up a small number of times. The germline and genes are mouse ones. CDR3 DNA, as far as it was read: TGTGCCAGCAGTGACCCGCCTGGGGGAGAA. Encoded protein: CASSDPPGGE. The full CDR3 protein is CASSDPPGGETLYF. V usage is TRBV13-3 and J usage is TRBJ2-3; TRBD2 aligns across 7 bases. The read gets to within 4 residues of the CDR3 end, and the germline J gene fills in the rest. The CDR3 is 14 amino acids. Germline V gene data show CDR1 as NNHDY and CDR2 as SYVADS.

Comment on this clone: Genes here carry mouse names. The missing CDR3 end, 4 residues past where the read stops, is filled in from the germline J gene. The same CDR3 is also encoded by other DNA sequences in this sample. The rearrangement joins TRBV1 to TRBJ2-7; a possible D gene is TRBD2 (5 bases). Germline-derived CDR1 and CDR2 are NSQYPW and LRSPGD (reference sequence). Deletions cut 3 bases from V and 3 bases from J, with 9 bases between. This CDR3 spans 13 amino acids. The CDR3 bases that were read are TGCACCTGCAGTGCCAGTGGGGACTAT. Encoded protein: CTCSASGDY. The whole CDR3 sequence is CTCSASGDYEQYF. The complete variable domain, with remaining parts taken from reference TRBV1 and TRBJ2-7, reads VTLLEQNPRWRLVPRGQAVNLRCILKNSQYPWMSWYQQDLQKQLQWLFTLRSPGDKEVKSLPGADYLATRVTDTELRLQVANMSQGRTLYCTCSASGDYEQYFGPGTRLTVL.

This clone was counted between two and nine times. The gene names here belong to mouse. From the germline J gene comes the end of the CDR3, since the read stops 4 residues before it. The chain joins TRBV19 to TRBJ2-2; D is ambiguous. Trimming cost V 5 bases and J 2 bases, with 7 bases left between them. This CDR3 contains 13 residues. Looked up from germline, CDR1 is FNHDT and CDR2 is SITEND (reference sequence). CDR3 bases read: TGTGCCAGCAGAGTGCAGAACACCGGG. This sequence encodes CASRVQNTG. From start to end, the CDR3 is CASRVQNTGQLYF.

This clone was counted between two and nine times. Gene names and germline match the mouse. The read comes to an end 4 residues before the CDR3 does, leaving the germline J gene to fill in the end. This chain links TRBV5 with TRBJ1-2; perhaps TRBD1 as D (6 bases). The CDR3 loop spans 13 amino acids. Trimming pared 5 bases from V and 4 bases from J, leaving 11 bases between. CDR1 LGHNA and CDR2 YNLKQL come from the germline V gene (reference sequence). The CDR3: CASSSDRSSDYTF. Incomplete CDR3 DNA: TGTGCCAGCAGCTCCGACAGGTCCTCC.

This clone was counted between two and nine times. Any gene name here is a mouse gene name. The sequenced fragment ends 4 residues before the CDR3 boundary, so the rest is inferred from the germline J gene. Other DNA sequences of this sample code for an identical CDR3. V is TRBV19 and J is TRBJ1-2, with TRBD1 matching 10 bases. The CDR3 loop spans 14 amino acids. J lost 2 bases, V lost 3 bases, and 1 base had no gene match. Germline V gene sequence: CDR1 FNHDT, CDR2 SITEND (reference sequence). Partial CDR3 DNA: TGTGCCAGCAGTAGGACAGGGGGGAACTCC. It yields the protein CASSRTGGNS. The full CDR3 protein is CASSRTGGNSDYTF.

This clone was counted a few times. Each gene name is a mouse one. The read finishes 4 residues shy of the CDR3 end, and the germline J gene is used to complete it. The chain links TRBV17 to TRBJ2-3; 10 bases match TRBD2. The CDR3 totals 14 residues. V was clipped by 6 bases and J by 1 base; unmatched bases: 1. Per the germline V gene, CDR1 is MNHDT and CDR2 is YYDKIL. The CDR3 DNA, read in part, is TGTGCTAGCAGAGGACTGGGGGGTGCAGAA. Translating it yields CASRGLGGAE. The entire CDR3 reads CASRGLGGAETLYF.

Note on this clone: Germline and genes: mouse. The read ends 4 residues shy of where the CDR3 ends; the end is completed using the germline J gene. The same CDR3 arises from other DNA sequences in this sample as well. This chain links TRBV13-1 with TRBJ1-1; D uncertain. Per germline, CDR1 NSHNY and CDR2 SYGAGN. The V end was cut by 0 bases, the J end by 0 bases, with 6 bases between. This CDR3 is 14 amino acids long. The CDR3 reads CASSDVRANTEVFF. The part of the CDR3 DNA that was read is TGTGCCAGCAGTGATGTCAGAGCAAACACA.

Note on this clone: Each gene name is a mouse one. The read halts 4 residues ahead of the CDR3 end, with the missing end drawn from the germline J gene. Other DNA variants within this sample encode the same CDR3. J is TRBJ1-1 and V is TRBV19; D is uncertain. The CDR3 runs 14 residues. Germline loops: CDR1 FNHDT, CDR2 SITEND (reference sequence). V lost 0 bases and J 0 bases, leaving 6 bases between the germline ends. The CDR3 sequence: CASSIGQANTEVFF. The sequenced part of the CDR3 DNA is TGTGCCAGCAGTATAGGACAAGCAAACACA.

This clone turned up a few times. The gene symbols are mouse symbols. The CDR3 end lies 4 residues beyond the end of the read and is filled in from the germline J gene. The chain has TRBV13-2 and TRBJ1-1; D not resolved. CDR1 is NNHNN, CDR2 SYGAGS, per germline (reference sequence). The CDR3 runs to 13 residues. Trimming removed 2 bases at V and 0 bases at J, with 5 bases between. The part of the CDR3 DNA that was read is TGTGCCAGCGGTGACAACTCAAACACA. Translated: CASGDNSNT. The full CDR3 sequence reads CASGDNSNTEVFF.

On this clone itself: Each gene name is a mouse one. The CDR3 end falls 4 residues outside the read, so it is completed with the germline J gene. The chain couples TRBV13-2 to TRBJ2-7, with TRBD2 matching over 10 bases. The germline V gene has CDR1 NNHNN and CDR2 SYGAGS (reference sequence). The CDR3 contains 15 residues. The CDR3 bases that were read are TGTGCCAGCGGTGAGAATCTGGGGGGGCTGTAT. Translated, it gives CASGENLGGLY. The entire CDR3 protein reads CASGENLGGLYEQYF.

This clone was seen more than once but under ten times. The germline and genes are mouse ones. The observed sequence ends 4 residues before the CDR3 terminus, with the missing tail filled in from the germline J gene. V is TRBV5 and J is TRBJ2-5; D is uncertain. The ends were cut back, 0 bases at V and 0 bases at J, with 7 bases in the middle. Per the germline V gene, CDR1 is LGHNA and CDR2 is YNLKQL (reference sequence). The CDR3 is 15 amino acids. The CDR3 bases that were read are TGTGCCAGCAGCCAAGATACAGATAACCAAGAC. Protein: CASSQDTDNQD. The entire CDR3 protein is CASSQDTDNQDTQYF.

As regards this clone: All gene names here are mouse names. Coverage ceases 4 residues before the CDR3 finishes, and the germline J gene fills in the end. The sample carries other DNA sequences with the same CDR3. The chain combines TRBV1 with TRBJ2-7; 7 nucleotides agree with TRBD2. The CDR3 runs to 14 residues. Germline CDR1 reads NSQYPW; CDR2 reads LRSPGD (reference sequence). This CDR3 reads CTCSAVSGGYEQYF. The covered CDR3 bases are TGCACCTGCAGTGCAGTATCTGGGGGTTAT.

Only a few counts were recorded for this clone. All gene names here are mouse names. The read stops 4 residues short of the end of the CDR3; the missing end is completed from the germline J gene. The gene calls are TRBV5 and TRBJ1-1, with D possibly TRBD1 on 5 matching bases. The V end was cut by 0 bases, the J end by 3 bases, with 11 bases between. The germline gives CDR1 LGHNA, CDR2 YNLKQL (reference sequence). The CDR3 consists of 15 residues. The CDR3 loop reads CASSQDGGWDTEVFF. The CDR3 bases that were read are TGTGCCAGCAGCCAAGATGGGGGGTGGGACACA.

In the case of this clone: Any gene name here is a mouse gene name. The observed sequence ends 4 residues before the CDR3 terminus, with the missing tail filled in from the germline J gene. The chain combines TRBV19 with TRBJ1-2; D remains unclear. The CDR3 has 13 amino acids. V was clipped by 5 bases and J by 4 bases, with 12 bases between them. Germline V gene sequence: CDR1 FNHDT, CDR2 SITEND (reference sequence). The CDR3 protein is CASSSLDRSDYTF. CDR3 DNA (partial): TGTGCCAGCAGCTCACTGGACCGCTCC.

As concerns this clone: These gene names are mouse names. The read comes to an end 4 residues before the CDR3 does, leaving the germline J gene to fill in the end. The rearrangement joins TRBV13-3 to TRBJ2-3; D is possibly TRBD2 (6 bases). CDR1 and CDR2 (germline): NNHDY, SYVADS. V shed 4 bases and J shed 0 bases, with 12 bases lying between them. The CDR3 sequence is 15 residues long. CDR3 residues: CASSLTGTSAETLYF. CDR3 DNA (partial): TGTGCCAGCAGTCTTACTGGGACTAGTGCAGAA.

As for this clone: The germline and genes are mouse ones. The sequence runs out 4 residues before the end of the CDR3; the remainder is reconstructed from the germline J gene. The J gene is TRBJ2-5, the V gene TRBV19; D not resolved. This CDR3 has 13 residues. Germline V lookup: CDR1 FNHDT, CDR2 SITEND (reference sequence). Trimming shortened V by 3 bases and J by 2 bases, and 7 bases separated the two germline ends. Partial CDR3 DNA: TGTGCCAGCAGTAGAAACATCCAAGAC. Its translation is CASSRNIQD. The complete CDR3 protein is CASSRNIQDTQYF. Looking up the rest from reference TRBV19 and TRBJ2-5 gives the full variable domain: GGIITQTPKFLIGQEGQKLTLKCQQNFNHDTMYWYRQDSGKGLRLIYYSITENDLQKGDLSEGYDASREKKSSFSLTVTSAQKNEMAVFLCASSRNIQDTQYFGPGTRLLVL.